The 32 T cell receptor beta chains listed next were all sequenced from one sample in a study of blood T cell repertoires in COVID-19. The data were produced by immunoSEQ multiplex PCR, yet TCRdb's version contains in-frame clones alone and is incomplete. The sample yields around 380,000 clones, approximately 80% seen once. The sequenced sample was peripheral blood. Every receptor here comes from a human donor with acute or convalescent COVID-19. The donor label of this sample is uncertain.

The chain joins TRBV28 to TRBJ1-5; D is unclear. The germline V gene encodes CDR1 MDHEN and CDR2 SYDVKM. CDR3 length: 15 amino acids. V was shortened by 6 bases and J by 4 bases, with 16 bases between the two germline ends. The CDR3 protein is CASSPESLPNQPQHF. CDR3 bases: TGTGCCAGCAGCCCCGAGAGCCTACCAAATCAGCCCCAGCATTTT.

This chain joins TRBV5-1 and TRBJ2-5; no reliable D call. This CDR3 contains 12 residues. Germline V gene sequence: CDR1 SGHRS, CDR2 YFSETQ. The ends were cut back, 4 bases at V and 4 bases at J, with 8 bases in the middle. CDR3 DNA sequence: TGCGCCAGCAGCCACCCCAGAGAGACCCAGTACTTC. Translated, it gives CASSHPRETQYF.

This clone has only one observation. The genes are TRBV5-1 and TRBJ1-6, with 7 bases lining up with TRBD1. The CDR3 runs to 13 residues. J was trimmed by 10 bases and V by 3 bases; bases with no gene match: 4. Per the germline V gene, CDR1 is SGHRS and CDR2 is YFSETQ. DNA for the CDR3: TGCGCCAGCAGCTCGACAGGGTTGTCACCCCTCCACTTT. Translation: CASSSTGLSPLHF.

This sequence joins TRBV10-3 and TRBJ1-2, with TRBD1 identical over 7 bases. V gave up 5 bases and J gave up 6 bases; unmatched junction bases: 6. This CDR3 comprises 13 residues. From germline, CDR1 is ENHRY and CDR2 SYGVKD. The CDR3 loop reads CAISSTGAHGYTF. CDR3 sequence (DNA): TGTGCCATCAGTTCCACAGGGGCTCATGGCTACACCTTC.

This clone came up a few times. This chain connects TRBV9 to TRBJ1-1; D perhaps matches TRBD1 (6 bases). The CDR3 totals 14 residues. Trimming pared 4 bases from V and 5 bases from J, leaving 15 bases between. The germline V gene encodes CDR1 SGDLS and CDR2 YYNGEE. The CDR3 loop reads CASSLQGGETEAFF. The CDR3 nucleotides are TGTGCCAGCAGCCTACAGGGTGGTGAGACTGAAGCTTTCTTT.

This chain uses TRBV7-9 with TRBJ1-4; D might be TRBD1 (5 bases). Trimming pared 0 bases from V and 11 bases from J, leaving 7 bases between. The CDR3 consists of 12 residues. Per the germline V gene, CDR1 is SEHNR and CDR2 is FQNEAQ (reference sequence). This CDR3 is CASSLANRKLFF. DNA for the CDR3: TGTGCCAGCAGCTTAGCGAACAGGAAACTGTTTTTT. The full variable domain, its missing parts supplied by reference TRBV7-9 and TRBJ1-4, is DTGVSQNPRHKITKRGQNVTFRCDPISEHNRLYWYRQTLGQGPEFLTYFQNEAQLEKSRLLSDRFSAERPKGSFSTLEIQRTEQGDSAMYLCASSLANRKLFFGSGTQLSVL.

The DNA for the CDR3 is TGCAGCGTCACTACGGGAGGGTCCGTCTACGAGCAGTACTTC. The encoded protein is CSVTTGGSVYEQYF. This chain uses TRBV29-1 with TRBJ2-7, with 8 bases identical to TRBD2. The CDR3 has 14 amino acids. Unmatched junction bases numbered 10, after V lost 6 bases and J lost 3 bases. Per germline, CDR1 SQVTM and CDR2 ANQGSEA.

The CDR3 here is CASSSRQGPGQPQHF. DNA for the CDR3: TGTGCCAGCAGTTCGAGACAGGGTCCCGGTCAGCCCCAGCATTTT. The chain joins TRBV27 to TRBJ1-5; TRBD1 agrees at 7 bases. V dropped 4 bases and J dropped 6; count of bases not matched to a gene: 9. The length of the CDR3 is 15 residues. The germline gives CDR1 MNHEY, CDR2 SMNVEV (reference sequence).

V gene TRBV4-2 combines with J gene TRBJ2-4, with D perhaps matching TRBD1 (6 bases). The CDR3 sequence is 17 residues long. Germline values: CDR1 LGHNA, CDR2 YNFKEQ. The germline V and J ends were trimmed by 0 bases and 0 bases, with 12 bases remaining between them. CDR3 coding DNA: TGTGCCAGCAGCCAAGATCACGGACAGAGAGCCAAAAACATTCAGTACTTC. The encoded protein is CASSQDHGQRAKNIQYF.

The chain couples TRBV7-9 to TRBJ1-2, with D possibly being TRBD1 (5 bases). Looked up from germline, CDR1 is SEHNR and CDR2 is FQNEAQ (reference sequence). The CDR3 has 14 amino acids. V gave up 5 bases and J gave up 8 bases, with 18 bases separating them. CDR3 DNA: TGTGCCAGCAGCCCCGGGGGAGGAGGAGAAGGCTACACCTTC. This encodes CASSPGGGGEGYTF.

CDR3 sequence: CASSVVSTGVTEAFF. CDR3 nucleotides: TGTGCCAGCAGTGTGGTATCGACAGGCGTCACTGAAGCTTTCTTT. J is TRBJ1-1 and V is TRBV2; D perhaps matches TRBD1 (6 bases). Germline loops: CDR1 SNHLY, CDR2 FYNNEI. The CDR3 contains 15 residues. The V end lost 4 bases, the J end lost 4 bases, and 16 bases lay between the germline ends.

The gene calls are TRBV28 and TRBJ2-5; 10 nucleotides align to TRBD2. From germline, CDR1 is MDHEN and CDR2 SYDVKM. V was pared by 1 base and J by 5 bases, with 10 bases of the junction left unmatched. The CDR3 totals 17 residues. CDR3 protein: CASSLFYSGGASETQYF. CDR3 coding DNA: TGTGCCAGCAGTTTATTTTACAGCGGGGGGGCTAGCGAGACCCAGTACTTC.

The chain is built from TRBV30 and TRBJ2-1; 7 bases align to TRBD2. V dropped 4 bases and J dropped 5; count of bases not matched to a gene: 11. The CDR3 contains 15 residues. Germline V gene sequence: CDR1 GTSNPN, CDR2 SVGIG (reference sequence). The CDR3 coding sequence is TGTGCCTGGAACTCCCGGACTAGTTGGAACAATGAGCAGTTCTTC. Its protein is CAWNSRTSWNNEQFF. The variable domain in full, with the rest retrieved from reference TRBV30 and TRBJ2-1, is SQTIHQWPATLVQPVGSPLSLECTVEGTSNPNLYWYRQAAGRGLQLLFYSVGIGQISSEVPQNLSASRPQDRQFILSSKKLLLSDSGFYLCAWNSRTSWNNEQFFGPGTRLTVL.

V usage is TRBV19 and J usage is TRBJ1-2, with TRBD1 matching 8 bases. V shed 6 bases, J shed 4 bases, and the junction held 7 bases outside the gene matches. From germline, CDR1 is LNHDA and CDR2 SQIVND (reference sequence). The CDR3 totals 14 residues. The CDR3 protein is CASSTAGGSYGYTF. DNA for the CDR3: TGTGCCAGTAGCACTGCAGGGGGCAGCTATGGCTACACCTTC.

J is TRBJ2-1 and V is TRBV7-9; D is perhaps TRBD2 (5 bases). The CDR3 is 15 amino acids. From germline, CDR1 is SEHNR and CDR2 FQNEAQ (reference sequence). The V end lost 5 bases, the J end lost 3 bases, and 14 bases lay between the germline ends. This CDR3 is CASSHRIGDYNEQFF. The CDR3 DNA reads as TGTGCCAGCAGCCACCGGATCGGGGACTACAATGAGCAGTTCTTC.

This clone was seen a handful of times. This chain uses TRBV27 with TRBJ1-1; tentative D call: TRBD1 (6 bases). V was clipped by 2 bases and J by 4 bases, with 14 bases between them. Germline CDR1 is MNHEY and CDR2 is SMNVEV (reference sequence). This CDR3 has 15 amino acids. The CDR3, as DNA: TGTGCCAGCAGTTTAACGTCGACAGGATTCACTGAAGCTTTCTTT. It codes for CASSLTSTGFTEAFF.

This clone was seen repeatedly, ten times or more. V gene TRBV10-1 combines with J gene TRBJ1-2; 9 positions match TRBD1. V was pared by 5 bases and J by 7 bases, with 11 bases of the junction left unmatched. Germline loops: CDR1 WNHNN, CDR2 SYGVQD (reference sequence). The CDR3 has 15 amino acids. In DNA form, the CDR3 reads TGCGCCAGCAGTCCAATGGACAGGGGAGATGGTGGCTACACCTTC. Its translation: CASSPMDRGDGGYTF.

The rearrangement uses TRBV6-5 and TRBJ1-4, with D hard to call. The CDR3 runs to 15 residues. The ends were cut back, 2 bases at V and 3 bases at J, with 10 bases in the middle. Germline CDR1 is MNHEY and CDR2 is SVGAGI. The CDR3 reads CASSYGGRPNEKLFF. The CDR3 nucleotides are TGTGCCAGCAGTTACGGAGGGAGGCCTAATGAAAAACTGTTTTTT.

J is TRBJ2-2 and V is TRBV7-6; 11 nucleotides match TRBD1. J gave up 3 bases and V 5 bases, and 5 bases lay outside the gene matches. Looked up from germline, CDR1 is SGHVS and CDR2 is FNYEAQ. The CDR3 has 16 amino acids. The CDR3 DNA reads TGTGCCAGCAGCGTCCGGACAGGGGGCGACACCGGGGAGCTGTTTTTT. This translates into CASSVRTGGDTGELFF.

V gene TRBV2 combines with J gene TRBJ1-2, with D maybe TRBD1 (6 bases). Germline CDR1 is SNHLY and CDR2 is FYNNEI. V was trimmed by 5 bases and J by 0 bases, leaving 10 bases between them. This CDR3 comprises 14 residues. The CDR3 coding sequence is TGTGCCAGCAGTTCACAGGGCTCTAACTATGGCTACACCTTC. This encodes CASSSQGSNYGYTF.

The chain combines TRBV9 with TRBJ2-1, with 8 bases matching TRBD1. Germline CDR1 SGDLS, CDR2 YYNGEE. The V segment lost 2 bases and the J segment 2 bases; nucleotides outside the gene matches: 6. CDR3 length: 16 residues. CDR3 coding DNA: TGTGCCAGCAGCGTGAGGGGGGACAGGACCTACAATGAGCAGTTCTTC. This sequence encodes CASSVRGDRTYNEQFF.

CDR3 sequence reads: CASSLDQGAVNGYTF. The CDR3 region has the DNA TGCGCCAGCAGCTTGGACCAGGGGGCGGTGAATGGCTACACCTTC. The chain uses TRBV5-1 and TRBJ1-2; 8 positions agree with TRBD1. This CDR3 comprises 15 residues. J was trimmed by 6 bases and V by 0 bases; bases with no gene match: 7. Germline CDR1 reads SGHRS; CDR2 reads YFSETQ.

The chain carries TRBV5-1 and TRBJ2-5; TRBD2 is a possible D gene (7 bases). CDR3 length: 16 amino acids. From germline, CDR1 is SGHRS and CDR2 YFSETQ. With 0 bases removed from V and 1 base from J, the gap between germline ends came to 13 bases. CDR3 loop: CASSLVGGGFQETQYF. CDR3 in DNA: TGCGCCAGCAGCTTGGTCGGCGGGGGCTTCCAAGAGACCCAGTACTTC.

This rearrangement joins TRBV19 to TRBJ2-1, with TRBD2 identical over 12 bases. Per germline, CDR1 LNHDA and CDR2 SQIVND (reference sequence). The CDR3 length is 15 residues. V dropped 5 bases and J dropped 12; count of bases not matched to a gene: 11. The CDR3 sequence is CASSPRTSGVSVQFF. The CDR3 nucleotides are TGTGCCAGTAGTCCTCGGACTAGCGGGGTGTCGGTGCAGTTCTTC. The variable domain in full, completed from reference TRBV19 and TRBJ2-1, reads DGGITQSPKYLFRKEGQNVTLSCEQNLNHDAMYWYRQDPGQGLRLIYYSQIVNDFQKGDIAEGYSVSREKKESFPLTVTSAQKNPTAFYLCASSPRTSGVSVQFFGPGTRLTVL.

V and J are TRBV6-5 and TRBJ1-2; the D is unclear. Looked up from germline, CDR1 is MNHEY and CDR2 is SVGAGI. The V end lost 6 bases, the J end lost 4 bases, and 12 bases lay between the germline ends. The CDR3 contains 13 residues. In DNA, the CDR3 is TGTGCCAGCAGGTCCCCCCGCGGCTATGGCTACACCTTC. Amino acid sequence: CASRSPRGYGYTF.

As concerns this clone: This sample also contains other DNA sequences that code for the same CDR3. V and J are TRBV20-1 and TRBJ1-1; no firm D call. Trimming stripped 3 bases from V and 1 base from J, with 6 bases between. The germline V gene has CDR1 DFQATT and CDR2 SNEGSKA (reference sequence). The CDR3 has 12 amino acids. CDR3 nucleotides: TGCAGTGCTAGTCGGGGGAACACTGAAGCTTTCTTT. This translates into CSASRGNTEAFF.

The chain employs TRBV28 and TRBJ2-7, with 8 bases that match TRBD1. The CDR3 runs to 13 residues. The V and J ends lost 6 bases and 3 bases, in that order; junction bases with no gene match: 4. In germline, CDR1 is MDHEN, CDR2 SYDVKM. The CDR3 DNA reads as TGTGCCAGCAGCCCCGGACAGGGCTACGAGCAGTACTTC. Its translation: CASSPGQGYEQYF.

The chain couples TRBV27 to TRBJ1-6; 7 bases map to TRBD1. Germline CDR1 is MNHEY and CDR2 is SMNVEV (reference sequence). The V gene end was trimmed by 5 bases and the J gene end by 7 bases; junction bases not matched to a gene: 5. CDR3 length: 14 residues. The CDR3 DNA follows: TGTGCCAGCAGTCATTCAGGGGGGAATTCACCCCTCCACTTT. Protein: CASSHSGGNSPLHF.

This chain connects TRBV3-1 (or the pseudogene TRBV3-2) to TRBJ2-1, with D perhaps matching TRBD2 (6 bases). Germline CDR1 and CDR2: LGHDT and YNNKEL (reference sequence). Trimming removed 3 bases at V and 7 bases at J, with 13 bases between. The CDR3 extends over 14 amino acids. CDR3 residues: CASSQLAGRNEQFF. The CDR3 DNA sequence: TGTGCCAGCAGCCAGCTCGCAGGGAGGAATGAGCAGTTCTTC.

The rearrangement links TRBV6-6 to TRBJ2-5, with 12 bases fitting TRBD2. Germline-derived CDR1 and CDR2 are MNHNY and SVGAGI (reference sequence). This CDR3 comprises 14 residues. Trimming removed 10 bases from V and 4 bases from J; junction bases left unmatched: 7. The CDR3 reads CATSSGGAGETQYF. The CDR3 bases are TGTGCCACCTCTAGCGGGGGGGCAGGAGAGACCCAGTACTTC.

The rearrangement uses TRBV7-6 and TRBJ2-1; 10 positions agree with TRBD2. The length of the CDR3 is 18 residues. Germline assignment: CDR1 SGHVS and CDR2 FNYEAQ. The junction had 13 bases not matched to a gene; V was cut back by 1 base and J by 7 bases. The DNA of the CDR3 is TGTGCCAGCAGCTTAGGGAGACTAGCGGGTGGGCGGGGGAATGAGCAGTTCTTC. Amino acids: CASSLGRLAGGRGNEQFF.

The chain employs TRBV7-8 and TRBJ2-1; 13 bases fit TRBD2. The germline CDR1 and CDR2 sequences are SGHVS and FQNEAQ. V was clipped by 5 bases and J by 4 bases; unmatched bases: 14. The CDR3 covers 19 residues. Written as DNA, the CDR3 is TGTGCCAGCAGCCTCCCCGGACTAGCGGGAGTTGTAAGATACAATGAGCAGTTCTTC. It is translated as CASSLPGLAGVVRYNEQFF.